This T cell receptor beta chain was captured by sequencing in a study of cytomegalovirus exposure and HLA in healthy donors. Broader study findings: Rare TCR sequences predominated, though certain public TCRs were found in many donors.

As concerns this clone: The antigen is undetermined.

Vbeta (60) and Jbeta (13) primers were used in the PCR. Profiled with immunoSEQ multiplex PCR; TCRdb holds only in-frame clones, not every one. Of more than 90,000 clones in the sample, about four fifths were seen once. CDR3 size: 16 residues. Trimming cost V 0 bases and J 6 bases; bases outside gene matches: 7. Germline loops: CDR1 MRHNA, CDR2 SNTAGT. The source is a woman aged 65 to 85 in good health and CMV-seropositive. Sequenced sample: PBMCs. The chain combines TRBV6-4 with TRBJ2-1, with 8 bases that match TRBD2. The CDR3, as DNA: TGTGCCAGCAGTGACTCGGCGGGAGGTCAGATCAATGAGCAGTTCTTC. Translated, it gives CASSDSAGGQINEQFF.